This T cell receptor beta chain was retrieved from a study of CD8 T cells in Susac syndrome. V trimming: 0 bases; J trimming: 1 base; junction bases outside the gene matches: 5. Germline values: CDR1 SQVTM, CDR2 ANQGSEA. There are 15 residues in the CDR3. Peripheral blood CD8+ and CD4+ T cells were profiled by TCR beta sequencing. Multiple sclerosis controls were treatment-naive patients with stable or active relapsing-remitting disease. RNA, at about 0.45 to 1 ug, was reverse transcribed with random hexamers. Amplification of the TCR beta CDR3 was carried out by immunoSEQ multiplex PCR, which spanned a total of 54 Vbeta and 13 Jbeta segments. One entry per CDR3 protein results from TCRdb running MiXCR on the immunoSEQ multiplex PCR reads. The data show approximately 140,000 distinct CDR3 sequences, with approximately 79% seen just once and 0.51% held by the top ten.

This receptor was taken from a human donor with multiple sclerosis. This rearrangement joins TRBV29-1 to TRBJ1-1; 7 nucleotides align to TRBD1. The specimen was CD8+ T cells from PBMCs. The DNA of the CDR3 is TGCAGCGTTGAAGACTCGGACAGGTGGAACACTGAAGCTTTCTTT. This encodes CSVEDSDRWNTEAFF.